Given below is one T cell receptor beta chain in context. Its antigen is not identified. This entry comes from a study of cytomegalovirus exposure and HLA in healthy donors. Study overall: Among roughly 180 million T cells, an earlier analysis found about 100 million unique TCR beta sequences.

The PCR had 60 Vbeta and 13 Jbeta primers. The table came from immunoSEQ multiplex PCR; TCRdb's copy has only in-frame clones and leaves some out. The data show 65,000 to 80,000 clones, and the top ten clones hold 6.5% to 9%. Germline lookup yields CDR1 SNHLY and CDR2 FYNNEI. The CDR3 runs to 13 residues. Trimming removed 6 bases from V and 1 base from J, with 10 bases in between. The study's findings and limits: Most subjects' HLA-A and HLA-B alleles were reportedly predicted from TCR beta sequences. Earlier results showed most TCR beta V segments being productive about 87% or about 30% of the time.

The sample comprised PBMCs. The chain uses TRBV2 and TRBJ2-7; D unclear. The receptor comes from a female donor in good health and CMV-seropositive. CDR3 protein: CASSREVSYEQYF. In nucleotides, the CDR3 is TGTGCCAGCAGCAGAGAGGTATCCTACGAGCAGTACTTC.